One T cell receptor beta chain is described in this entry. This record comes from a study of T-cell reconstitution after alpha-beta-depleted transplantation in children. The TCRbeta library was prepared with unique molecular identifiers. Each CDR3 protein is one row after TCRdb ran MiXCR on the PCR reads. The sample yields a few hundred thousand distinct CDR3 sequences, about an eighth seen once. This sequence originates from a human donor who donated a stem cell graft to a child with combined immunodeficiency. This specimen was PBMCs from the stem cell graft donor, taken from the stem cell graft.

The CDR3 DNA sequence: TGTGCCAGCAGTTACCGCGACGGCCTCACAGATACGCAGTATTTT. This gives the protein CASSYRDGLTDTQYF. The V gene is TRBV6-2 or TRBV6-3, the J gene TRBJ2-3; no firm D call. With 2 bases removed from V and 2 bases from J, the gap between germline ends came to 11 bases. The CDR3 covers 15 residues. CDR1 is MNHEY and CDR2 is SVGEGT in the germline V gene.